Sequencing of this T cell receptor (beta chain) was carried out in a study of T-cell reconstitution after alpha-beta-depleted transplantation in children. Preparing the TCRbeta library involved the use of unique molecular identifiers. TCRdb fed the PCR reads into MiXCR, producing one record per CDR3 protein. Here the sample spans hundreds of thousands of distinct CDR3 sequences, about 30% being singletons. This TCR derives from a human donor who donated a stem cell graft to a child with aplastic anemia. Sequences were derived from PBMCs from the stem cell graft donor, sampled from the stem cell graft.

The CDR3 DNA reads TGTGCCTGGAGTCCTGGGGGCTGGGACGAGCAGTACTTC. This sequence encodes CAWSPGGWDEQYF. The genes are TRBV30 and TRBJ2-7, with a weak D call TRBD1 (6 bases). Trimming removed 2 bases at V and 5 bases at J, with 13 bases between. Per germline, CDR1 GTSNPN and CDR2 SVGIG (reference sequence). This CDR3 region has 13 residues.